These T cell receptor beta chains were read from a single sample in a study of blood T cell repertoires in COVID-19. The protocol was immunoSEQ multiplex PCR, while the TCRdb copy is restricted to in-frame clones and leaves out a portion. The data show some 270,000 clones, with 80% to 90% seen just once and 2.5% to 4% held by the top ten. The sequencing sample was made of PBMCs or T cells enriched from blood (not recorded which). The receptor source for this set is a woman aged 40 to 49 who had been exposed to COVID-19. Both conserved end residues are part of each CDR3. A D gene is named only where the DNA matches it firmly. Size values are once, few and many counts, or a class for expanded clones, and some rows have none.

>TRBV4-2|15|TRBJ2-3|NA|TRBD2
CASSPRGGGTDTQYF
TGTGCCAGCAGCCCCCGGGGGGGTGGGACAGATACGCAGTATTTT
>TRBV7-2|15|TRBJ1-4|NA|TRBD1
CASSPQGQRNEKLFF
TGTGCCAGCAGCCCCCAGGGACAGAGAAATGAAAAACTGTTTTTT
>TRBV2|19|TRBJ2-3|NA|TRBD2
CASSEVSLLARGGSDTQYF
TGTGCCAGCAGTGAAGTCTCCCTTTTAGCGCGGGGGGGCTCAGATACGCAGTATTTT
>TRBV7-2|14|TRBJ2-1|NA|TRBD2
CASSLTAGGNEQFF
TGTGCCAGCAGCTTAACGGCGGGAGGTAATGAGCAGTTCTTC
>TRBV10-3|13|TRBJ1-5|once|TRBD1
CAISGQGVQPQHF
TGTGCCATTTCTGGGCAGGGGGTACAGCCCCAGCATTTT
>TRBV7-2|16|TRBJ2-5|NA|TRBD1
CASTRSGRGRRETQYF
TGTGCCAGCACCCGATCGGGCAGGGGGCGGCGGGAGACCCAGTACTTC
>TRBV19|15|TRBJ2-1|NA|NA
CASSNPSGYYNEQFF
TGTGCCAGTAGTAATCCAAGCGGGTACTACAATGAGCAGTTCTTC
>TRBV5-6|15|TRBJ1-5|NA|TRBD1
CASSSGQGVNQPQHF
TGTGCCAGCAGCTCGGGACAGGGGGTCAATCAGCCCCAGCATTTT
>TRBV5-1|15|TRBJ1-4|NA|NA
CASSLVAGENEKLFF
TGCGCCAGCAGCTTGGTTGCAGGGGAAAATGAAAAACTGTTTTTT
>TRBV12-3/TRBV12-4|13|TRBJ2-5|once|NA
CASSLELGETQYF
TGTGCCAGCAGTTTGGAGCTAGGAGAGACCCAGTACTTC
>TRBV3-1/TRBV3-2|16|TRBJ2-3|once|TRBD2
CASSRRSGSGTDTQYF
TGTGCCAGCAGCCGGCGCAGCGGGAGTGGCACAGATACGCAGTATTTT
>TRBV5-1|15|TRBJ1-5|few|NA
CASSLEGDRHGPQHF
TGCGCCAGCAGCTTGGAGGGAGACAGGCATGGGCCCCAGCATTTT
>TRBV6-2/TRBV6-3|15|TRBJ2-7|NA|TRBD1
CASSYGGTGGYEQYF
TGTGCCAGCAGTTACGGCGGAACAGGGGGCTACGAGCAGTACTTC
>TRBV4-2|14|TRBJ2-3|NA|TRBD2
CASSRAGGTDTQYF
TGTGCCAGCAGCCGTGCGGGGGGCACAGATACGCAGTATTTT
>TRBV19|15|TRBJ2-1|NA|NA
CASSRKDRINNEQFF
TGTGCCAGTAGTAGGAAAGACAGGATCAACAATGAGCAGTTCTTC
>TRBV28|15|TRBJ1-6|NA|NA
CASAPISSYNSPLHF
TGTGCCAGTGCCCCTATTAGCTCCTATAATTCACCCCTCCACTTT
>TRBV14|15|TRBJ2-7|few|TRBD1
CASSQDRGRPYEQYF
TGTGCCAGCAGCCAAGACAGGGGGCGCCCCTACGAGCAGTACTTC
>TRBV21-1|17|TRBJ2-7|NA|NA
CASSKEGRSGVGYEQYF
TGTGCCAGCAGCAAGGAGGGTAGGAGCGGGGTAGGGTACGAGCAGTACTTC
>TRBV5-5|14|TRBJ1-5|NA|NA
CASSLWAVDQPQHF
TGTGCCAGCAGCTTGTGGGCCGTAGATCAGCCCCAGCATTTT
>TRBV30|11|TRBJ2-7|NA|NA
CAWSASGEQYF
TGTGCCTGGAGTGCCTCAGGTGAGCAGTACTTC